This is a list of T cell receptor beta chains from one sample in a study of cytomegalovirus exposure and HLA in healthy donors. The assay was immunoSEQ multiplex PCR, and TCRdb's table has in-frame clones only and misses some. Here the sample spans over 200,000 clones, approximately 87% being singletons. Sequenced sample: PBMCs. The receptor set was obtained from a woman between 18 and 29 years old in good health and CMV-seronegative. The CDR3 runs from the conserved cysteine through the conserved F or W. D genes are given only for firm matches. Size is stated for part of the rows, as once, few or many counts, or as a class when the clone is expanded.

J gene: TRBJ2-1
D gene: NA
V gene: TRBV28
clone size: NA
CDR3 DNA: TGTGCCAGCAGCAGGGGGGGAGGGCCAAATGAGCAGTTCTTC
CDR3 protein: CASSRGGGPNEQFF

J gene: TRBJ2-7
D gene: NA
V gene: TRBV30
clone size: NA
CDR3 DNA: TGTGCCTGGAGTGTACGATCGTACGAGCAGTACTTC
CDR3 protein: CAWSVRSYEQYF

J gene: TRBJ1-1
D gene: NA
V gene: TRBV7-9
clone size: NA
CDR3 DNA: TGTGCCAGCAGCTTAGGAGGGGGCACTGAAGCTTTCTTT
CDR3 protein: CASSLGGGTEAFF

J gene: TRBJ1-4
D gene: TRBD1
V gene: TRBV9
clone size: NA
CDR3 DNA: TGTGCCAGCAGCCTTCTAGAGGACAGGGGGAATGAAAAACTGTTTTTT
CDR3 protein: CASSLLEDRGNEKLFF

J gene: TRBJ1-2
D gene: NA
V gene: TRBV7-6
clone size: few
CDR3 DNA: TGTGCCAGCAGCTTCTCTCGGACAGAGGGCTACACCTTC
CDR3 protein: CASSFSRTEGYTF

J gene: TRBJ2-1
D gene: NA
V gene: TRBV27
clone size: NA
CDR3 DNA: TGTGCCAGCAGCGGGAATCAGGGTTTTTCGGGTGAGCAGTTCTTC
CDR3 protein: CASSGNQGFSGEQFF

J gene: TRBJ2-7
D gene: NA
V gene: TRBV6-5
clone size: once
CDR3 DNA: TGTGCCACCCGGAGGGGTAGCTCCTACGAGCAGTACTTC
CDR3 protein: CATRRGSSYEQYF

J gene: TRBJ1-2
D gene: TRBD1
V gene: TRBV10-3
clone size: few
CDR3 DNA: TGTGCCATCACCTGGGACAGCAACTATGGCTACACCTTC
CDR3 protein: CAITWDSNYGYTF

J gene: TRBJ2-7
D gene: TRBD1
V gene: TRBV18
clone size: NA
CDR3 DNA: TGTGCCAGCTCACTCCGGGACAGAACCTACGAGCAGTACTTC
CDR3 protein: CASSLRDRTYEQYF

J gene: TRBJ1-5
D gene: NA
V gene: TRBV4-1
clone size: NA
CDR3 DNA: TGCGCCAGCAGCCAAGGACCCCGGCAGGATCAGCCCCAGCATTTT
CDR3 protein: CASSQGPRQDQPQHF

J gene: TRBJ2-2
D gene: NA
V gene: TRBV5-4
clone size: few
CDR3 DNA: TGTGCCAGCAGCTTCCCAGGTTGGAACACCGGGGAGCTGTTTTTT
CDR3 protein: CASSFPGWNTGELFF

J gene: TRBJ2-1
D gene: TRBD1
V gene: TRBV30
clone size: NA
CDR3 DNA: TGTGCCTGGAGTGTACAGGGGGATGAGCAGTTCTTC
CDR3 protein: CAWSVQGDEQFF

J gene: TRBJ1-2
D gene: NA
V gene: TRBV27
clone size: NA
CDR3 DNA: TGTGCCAGCAGTTTGGGGGCGCAGAATGGCTACACCTTC
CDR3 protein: CASSLGAQNGYTF

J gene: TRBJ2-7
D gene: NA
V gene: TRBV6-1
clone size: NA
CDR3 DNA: TGTGCCAGCAGTGAAGAGGAGGCCTCCTACGAGCAGTACTTC
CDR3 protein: CASSEEEASYEQYF

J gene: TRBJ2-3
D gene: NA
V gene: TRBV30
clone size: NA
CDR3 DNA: TGTGCCTGGAGTGTACACGGGGCCAATACGCAGTATTTT
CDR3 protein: CAWSVHGANTQYF

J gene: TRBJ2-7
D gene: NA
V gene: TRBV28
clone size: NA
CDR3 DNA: TGTGCCAGCTTCCGGGACGGGGGCTACGAGCAGTACTTC
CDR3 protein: CASFRDGGYEQYF

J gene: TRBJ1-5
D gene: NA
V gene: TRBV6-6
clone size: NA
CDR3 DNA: TGTGCCAGCAGTTACCAGGCCCAGCCCCAGCATTTT
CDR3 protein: CASSYQAQPQHF

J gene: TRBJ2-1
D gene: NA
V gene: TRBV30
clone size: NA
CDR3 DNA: TGTGCCTGGAGTAGGAACACGGGCAATGAGCAGTTCTTC
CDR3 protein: CAWSRNTGNEQFF

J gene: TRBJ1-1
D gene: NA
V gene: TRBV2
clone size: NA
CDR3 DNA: TGTGCCAGCAGTGAAGCTGGGGGGGGCAGGGTTGGCACTGAAGCTTTCTTT
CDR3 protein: CASSEAGGGRVGTEAFF

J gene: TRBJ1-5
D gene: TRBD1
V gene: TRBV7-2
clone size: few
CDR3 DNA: TGTGCCAGCAGCACCCGGACAGGAATTAGCAATCAGCCCCAGCATTTT
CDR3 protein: CASSTRTGISNQPQHF

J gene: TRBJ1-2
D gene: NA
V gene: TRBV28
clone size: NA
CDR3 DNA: TGTGCCAGCAGTTTATTGGCCTCCCGGGACATGGACTACACCTTC
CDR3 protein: CASSLLASRDMDYTF

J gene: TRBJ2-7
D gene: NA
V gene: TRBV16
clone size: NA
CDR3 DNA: TGTGCCAGCAGCCAATCGGACGCAGACTCCTACGAGCAGTACTTC
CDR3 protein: CASSQSDADSYEQYF

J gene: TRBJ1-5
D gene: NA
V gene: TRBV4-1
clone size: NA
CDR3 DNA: TGCGCCAGCAGCCAGAATAGCAATCAGCCCCAGCATTTT
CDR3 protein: CASSQNSNQPQHF

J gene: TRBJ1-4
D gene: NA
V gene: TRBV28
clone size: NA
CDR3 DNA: TGTGCCAGCAGTCCCTCCTTGGGCGGGAGTGTTGAAAAACTGTTTTTT
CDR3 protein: CASSPSLGGSVEKLFF

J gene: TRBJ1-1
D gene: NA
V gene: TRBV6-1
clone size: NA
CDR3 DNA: TGTGCCAGCAGGTTCCGGGGGGCCATGAACACTGAAGCTTTCTTT
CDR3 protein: CASRFRGAMNTEAFF

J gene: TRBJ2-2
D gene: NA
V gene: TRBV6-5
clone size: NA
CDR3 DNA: TGTGCCAGCAGTTACCAATTTCTTCCCACCGGGGAGCTGTTTTTT
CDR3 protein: CASSYQFLPTGELFF

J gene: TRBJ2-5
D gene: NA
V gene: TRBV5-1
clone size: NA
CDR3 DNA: TGCGCCAGCAGCTTGGCCCCCTGGGAGACCCAGTACTTC
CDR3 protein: CASSLAPWETQYF